These 14 T cell receptor beta chains came from one sample sequenced in a study of OX40 agonist ivuxolimab in advanced cancers. The receptor library was made with the immunoSEQ multiplex PCR assay. In TCRdb, the immuneACCESS table is reduced to in-frame sequences with V and J assigned. These tables do not hold every clone; where another copy was compared, an unresolved V gene accounts for under half, and the others remain unexplained. Counted in this sample were around 60,000 clones; 65% to 90% of them appeared once. Of the sample, 2% to 2.5% is held by the ten largest clones. Sequencing used CD4+ or CD8+ T cells sorted from blood, obtained in a trial of the OX40 agonist ivuxolimab. The receptors here all came from an adult with an advanced solid tumor such as melanoma, head and neck, liver or kidney cancer.

V and J are TRBV2 and TRBJ1-3; 8 nucleotides align to TRBD1. The CDR3 runs to 16 residues. The germline CDR1 and CDR2 sequences are SNHLY and FYNNEI. Losses at the gene ends were 6 bases for V and 0 bases for J; bases not matched to a gene: 7. The CDR3 reads CASSAGQGGSGNTIYF. As DNA, the CDR3 is TGTGCCAGCAGCGCAGGACAGGGTGGCTCTGGAAACACCATATATTTT.

The chain carries TRBV2 and TRBJ1-5, with 7 bases identical to TRBD1. With V trimmed by 7 bases and J by 5 bases, 5 bases remained unmatched. Germline CDR1 is SNHLY and CDR2 is FYNNEI. CDR3 size: 13 residues. The CDR3 protein is CASNPDRDQPQHF. In DNA, the CDR3 is TGTGCCAGCAACCCCGACAGGGATCAGCCCCAGCATTTT.

This clone was counted a single time. The chain uses TRBV6-1 and TRBJ2-3; D could derive from TRBD1 or TRBD2 (5 bases each). This CDR3 is 15 amino acids long. Germline V gene data show CDR1 as MNHNS and CDR2 as SASEGT. V was clipped by 4 bases and J by 4 bases, with 15 bases between them. CDR3 nucleotides: TGTGCCAGCAGTGGTTCGAGGGGTTACCCAGATACGCAGTATTTT. Its protein product is CASSGSRGYPDTQYF.

CDR3 bases: TGTGCCAGCAGCTTATCAGGGGGTGAGCAGTTCTTC. Its translation is CASSLSGGEQFF. V is TRBV7-9 and J is TRBJ2-1, with 7 positions matching TRBD1. Germline CDR1 SEHNR, CDR2 FQNEAQ (reference sequence). V was pared by 2 bases and J by 9 bases, with 1 base of the junction left unmatched. The CDR3 contains 12 residues.

The chain combines TRBV5-1 with TRBJ2-5; D not certain. Germline lookup yields CDR1 SGHRS and CDR2 YFSETQ. The CDR3 has 13 amino acids. Deletions cut 4 bases from V and 3 bases from J, with 10 bases between. CDR3 nucleotides: TGCGCCAGCAGCCAAGGGCCCAAAGAGACCCAGTACTTC. It codes for CASSQGPKETQYF.

The V gene is TRBV19, the J gene TRBJ2-7; D possibly corresponds to TRBD1 (6 bases). The germline V gene has CDR1 LNHDA and CDR2 SQIVND (reference sequence). V lost 5 bases to trimming and J lost 3 bases, with 14 bases between them. The CDR3 has 14 amino acids. The DNA for the CDR3 is TGTGCCAGTAGTGTCCGGGACATTGGCTACGAGCAGTACTTC. Encoded protein: CASSVRDIGYEQYF.

The gene calls are TRBV6-5 and TRBJ1-2, with no clear D. This CDR3 has 12 amino acids. Trimming left V 7 bases short and J 8 bases short, with 14 bases between. In germline, CDR1 is MNHEY, CDR2 SVGAGI. CDR3 protein: CASTFDSGGYTF. DNA of the CDR3: TGTGCCAGCACTTTCGACTCGGGCGGCTACACCTTC.

The V and J genes are TRBV2 and TRBJ2-7, with D possibly matching TRBD2 (5 bases). Germline assignment: CDR1 SNHLY and CDR2 FYNNEI. This CDR3 comprises 14 residues. With 8 bases removed from V and 0 bases from J, the gap between germline ends came to 14 bases. CDR3 loop: CASLRGISSYEQYF. Here the CDR3 DNA reads TGTGCCAGCTTGAGAGGGATCAGCTCCTACGAGCAGTACTTC.

This chain uses TRBV19 with TRBJ2-3, with a weak D call TRBD1 (5 bases). Germline V gives CDR1 LNHDA, CDR2 SQIVND (reference sequence). This CDR3 contains 13 residues. Deletions cut 3 bases from V and 6 bases from J, with 10 bases between. CDR3 amino acids: CASSIQGSDTQYF. In DNA, the CDR3 is TGTGCCAGTAGTATCCAGGGATCTGATACGCAGTATTTT.

The V gene is TRBV29-1, the J gene TRBJ2-1, with D maybe TRBD2 (5 bases). CDR3 length: 11 amino acids. Trimming left V 4 bases short and J 9 bases short, with 10 bases between. In germline, CDR1 is SQVTM, CDR2 ANQGSEA. The CDR3 is CSVGGPLEQFF. The CDR3 bases are TGCAGCGTTGGCGGGCCTCTTGAGCAGTTCTTC.

Only one count was recorded for this clone. CDR3 sequence reads: CASSLVTGNGETQYF. CDR3 nucleotides: TGTGCCAGCAGCTTGGTTACAGGCAATGGGGAGACCCAGTACTTC. This chain uses TRBV5-6 with TRBJ2-5; maybe TRBD1 (5 bases). Per germline, CDR1 SGHDT and CDR2 YYEEEE. Trimming shortened V by 0 bases and J by 5 bases, and 14 bases separated the two germline ends. This CDR3 has 15 amino acids.

This chain connects TRBV6-6 to TRBJ2-3; D is perhaps TRBD1 (6 bases). In germline, CDR1 is MNHNY, CDR2 SVGAGI (reference sequence). The CDR3 has 16 residues. V gave up 6 bases and J gave up 0 bases, with 16 bases separating them. The CDR3 sequence is CASRLGTYISTDTQYF. The CDR3 DNA reads TGTGCCAGCAGACTCGGGACATACATTAGCACAGATACGCAGTATTTT.

This chain uses TRBV6-1 with TRBJ2-5; 7 nucleotides agree with TRBD1. V was clipped by 0 bases and J by 5 bases; unmatched bases: 6. Germline CDR1 MNHNS, CDR2 SASEGT. The CDR3 runs 15 residues. The CDR3 sequence is CASSEANRGRETQYF. In nucleotides, the CDR3 is TGTGCCAGCAGTGAAGCGAACAGGGGCCGGGAGACCCAGTACTTC.

The chain couples TRBV7-3 to TRBJ2-5; TRBD2 might be the D (7 bases). The germline V gene encodes CDR1 SGHTA and CDR2 FQGTGA. V was cut by 5 bases and J by 5 bases, with 15 bases left in between. The CDR3 is 14 amino acids. The DNA for the CDR3 is TGTGCCAGCAGCCCTGGCGGGGGCAGGGAGACCCAGTACTTC. The encoded protein is CASSPGGGRETQYF.